The clone carrying this T cell receptor beta chain was recorded many times. Antigen specificity is unknown. TCRdb re-analysed the RACE reads in MiXCR, keeping a single row per CDR3 protein. The data hold 370,000 or so distinct CDR3 sequences, with more than 4.5% observed a single time. The record originates from a study of human T cells and chemical hapten exposure. The overall study: Patients got weekly scalp diphenylcyclopropenone doses over the approximately 25-week study.

Documented time point: patch test 1, 2 weeks after DPC sensitization. The treatment denotes: therapeutic diphenylcyclopropenone sensitization with weekly scalp DPC. Germline CDR1 and CDR2: ENHRY and SYGVKD. V was clipped by 4 bases and J by 8 bases, with 9 bases between them. The CDR3 runs to 12 residues. Study findings and constraints: No shift was seen in TCRs above 1 in 1000 frequency with DPC sensitization.

This chain uses TRBV10-3 with TRBJ2-1; D might be TRBD2 (5 bases). The sample here was whole blood, taken in connection with sensitization to the hapten diphenylcyclopropenone (DPC). The receptor was derived from a woman between 50 and 59 years old with alopecia areata. Some clones in this sample may be carry-over from other donors' samples. The CDR3 nucleotides read TGTGCCATCAGTGCCCAAGCGGATGAGCAGTTCTTC. Translated: CAISAQADEQFF.